This T cell receptor (beta chain) was sequenced in a study of cytomegalovirus exposure and HLA in healthy donors. Study context: Earlier sequencing of around 190 million T cells yielded about 120 million unique TCR beta sequences.

Study findings and constraints: Presence/absence analyses supposed approximately even sequencing depth among donors.

Amplification used 60 Vbeta primers and 13 Jbeta primers. Sequencing was performed with immunoSEQ multiplex PCR; in TCRdb, only in-frame clones are kept and a portion is missing. The table lists under 200,000 clones, about three quarters of them singletons. On this clone: Its antigen is as yet unknown.

This CDR3 contains 15 residues. Germline values: CDR1 SGHDT, CDR2 YYEEEE. With V trimmed by 2 bases and J by 4 bases, 6 bases remained unmatched. This chain uses TRBV5-6 with TRBJ2-7; 10 bases match TRBD1. The receptor comes from a woman aged 40 to 55 in good health and CMV-seronegative. The sample comprised PBMCs. This CDR3 is CASSFDRGRRYEQYF. CDR3 in DNA: TGTGCCAGCAGCTTCGACAGGGGGCGCCGGTACGAGCAGTACTTC.